This T cell receptor (beta chain) derives from a study of T cells in Graves' hyperthyroidism and ophthalmopathy. Amplified TCR beta CDR3 regions derived from RNA transcripts. With the HTBI primer set, the TCR CDR3 went through a first round of RT-PCR. TCRdb ran MiXCR on the multiplex PCR reads and lists one entry per CDR3 protein. The sample has around 500,000 distinct CDR3 sequences; around a fifth are singletons. Trimming took 5 bases from V and 4 from J, leaving 30 bases between them. The CDR3 is 20 residues long. Germline V gives CDR1 MDHEN, CDR2 SYDVKM. The rearrangement joins TRBV28 to TRBJ2-1; perhaps D is TRBD1 or TRBD2 (6 bases each). The TCR comes from a woman between 65 and 79 years old with Graves' ophthalmopathy. Sample: blood. The CDR3 region has the DNA TGTGCCAGCAGTGGCCATCAGGGGCCGCGGGGCGTACTGTCGTACAATGAGCAGTTCTTC. It yields the protein CASSGHQGPRGVLSYNEQFF.